The present entry profiles one T cell receptor beta chain with its context. Per the original data handling: Cell counts per sample came from amplifying reference gene primers. Produced via immunoSEQ multiplex PCR; TCRdb's table is partial and in-frame only. Clonal size and the V and J genes are those of that table, whereas D and trimming came from the DNA. The sample holds about 500,000 clones, 85% to 90% seen once. These data are taken from a study of blood T cell repertoires in COVID-19. Study at large: The United States, Italy and Spain supplied acute and convalescent COVID-19 samples. The analysed material was cDNA or gDNA that came from T cells, B-cell-depleted T cells, or PBMCs.

Seattle patients were enrolled while actively infected and followed longitudinally. This CDR3 has 16 residues. The germline gives CDR1 SGHNT, CDR2 YYREEE (reference sequence). Trimming cost V 5 bases and J 3 bases, with 17 bases left between them. The chain carries TRBV5-4 and TRBJ2-2; the D gene is possibly TRBD1 (6 bases). The sample taken for sequencing was peripheral blood. The receptor's source is a man aged 18 to 29 with COVID-19, enrolled during active disease. For the CDR3, the DNA is TGTGCCAGCAGTCCAACCGGACCAGGGGACACCGGGGAGCTGTTTTTT. It codes for CASSPTGPGDTGELFF.